This entry lists 4 T cell receptor beta chains sequenced from one sample in a study of blood T cell repertoires in COVID-19. The protocol was immunoSEQ multiplex PCR, while the TCRdb copy is restricted to in-frame clones and leaves out a portion. The data contain approximately 94,000 clones, 70% to 90% of them seen just once; the ten biggest clones take up approximately 5.3%. Specimen: peripheral blood. The receptor source for this set is a human donor in a cohort sampled during active COVID-19.

V gene TRBV5-1 combines with J gene TRBJ2-2, with D maybe TRBD1 (5 bases). The CDR3 is made up of 17 amino acids. Germline V gene sequence: CDR1 SGHRS, CDR2 YFSETQ. The V gene lost 0 bases and the J gene lost 4 bases, with 16 bases spanning the gap. The CDR3 loop is CASSLGLGAHGTGELFF. The CDR3 nucleotides are TGCGCCAGCAGCTTGGGGCTTGGGGCGCACGGCACCGGGGAGCTGTTTTTT.

J is TRBJ2-3 and V is TRBV30, with 7 bases lining up with TRBD2. The germline V gene encodes CDR1 GTSNPN and CDR2 SVGIG (reference sequence). V trimming: 2 bases; J trimming: 5 bases; junction bases outside the gene matches: 10. The CDR3 length is 15 residues. The CDR3 nucleotides are TGTGCCTGGAGTAAGAGGAGCGGGAAGGGAGATACGCAGTATTTT. It encodes CAWSKRSGKGDTQYF.

In nucleotides, the CDR3 is TGTGCCAGCAAGGGACAGAACCCCTACGAGCAGTACTTC. This sequence encodes CASKGQNPYEQYF. This chain connects TRBV28 to TRBJ2-7; 7 bases align to TRBD1. The CDR3 covers 13 residues. Germline V gene sequence: CDR1 MDHEN, CDR2 SYDVKM. Germline trimming cut 7 bases from V and 2 bases from J; bases unmatched to any gene: 5.

This chain joins TRBV28 and TRBJ2-7, with D possibly TRBD2 on 6 matching bases. The CDR3 sequence is 14 residues long. The germline CDR1 and CDR2 sequences are MDHEN and SYDVKM. V lost 6 bases and J lost 2, with 14 bases in between. CDR3 amino acids: CASRTTGLTYEQYF. CDR3 in DNA: TGTGCCAGCAGAACAACGGGACTCACCTACGAGCAGTACTTC.